The 12 T cell receptor beta chains below were found in one sample sequenced in a study of blood T cell repertoires in COVID-19. Profiled with immunoSEQ multiplex PCR; TCRdb holds only in-frame clones, not every one. This sample has about 220,000 clones; roughly 89% occur once, and the top ten carry 2.5% to 3%. The sample taken for sequencing was PBMCs or T cells enriched from blood (not recorded which). The receptors derive from a woman under 40 with acute COVID-19.

V gene TRBV9 combines with J gene TRBJ1-2, with D maybe TRBD1 (5 bases). CDR1 and CDR2 from the germline V gene are SGDLS and YYNGEE. Trimming stripped 0 bases from V and 8 bases from J, with 11 bases between. The CDR3 totals 13 residues. CDR3 coding DNA: TGTGCCAGCAGCGTAGCGGGGGAGTGGGGCTACACCTTC. Amino acids: CASSVAGEWGYTF.

The chain is built from TRBV6-4 and TRBJ2-2; D is unresolved. The CDR3 runs to 14 residues. The germline V gene encodes CDR1 MRHNA and CDR2 SNTAGT. The V end lost 4 bases, the J end lost 2 bases, and 8 bases lay between the germline ends. CDR3 nucleotides: TGTGCCAGCAGTGCGCACAAAAACACCGGGGAGCTGTTTTTT. It is translated as CASSAHKNTGELFF.

The chain links TRBV7-2 to TRBJ1-2, with D hard to call. This CDR3 spans 14 amino acids. CDR1 and CDR2 (germline): SGHTA, FQGNSA. Trimming took off 3 bases at V and 3 bases at J, with 11 bases between the two ends. The CDR3 coding sequence is TGTGCCAGCAGCTTCACCGGAGAGGACTATGGCTACACCTTC. Translating it yields CASSFTGEDYGYTF.

V and J are TRBV4-3 and TRBJ1-2; D possibly corresponds to TRBD1 (6 bases). Germline CDR1 LGHNA, CDR2 YSLEER. The CDR3 sequence is 19 residues long. Trimming left V 0 bases short and J 0 bases short, with 20 bases between. The CDR3 sequence is CASSQDMPLPDSTNYGYTF. The CDR3 coding sequence is TGCGCCAGCAGCCAAGATATGCCCCTCCCGGACAGCACTAACTATGGCTACACCTTC.

This clone has just a few counts. The V call is TRBV11-2, the J call TRBJ2-1; the match to TRBD1 covers 8 bases. The CDR3 contains 17 residues. With 5 bases clipped from V and 6 bases from J, the junction kept 15 bases outside the gene matches. CDR1 and CDR2 (germline): SGHAT, FQNNGV. In DNA form, the CDR3 reads TGTGCCAGCAGCCCACAAATACAGGGGGAGCTGGGCAATGAGCAGTTCTTC. Translated, it gives CASSPQIQGELGNEQFF. Drawing the rest from reference TRBV11-2 and TRBJ2-1, the complete variable domain is EAGVAQSPRYKIIEKRQSVAFWCNPISGHATLYWYQQILGQGPKLLIQFQNNGVVDDSQLPKDRFSAERLKGVDSTLKIQPAKLEDSAVYLCASSPQIQGELGNEQFFGPGTRLTVL.

V usage is TRBV25-1 and J usage is TRBJ2-5; tentatively, D is TRBD1 (5 bases). With 8 bases removed from V and 2 bases from J, the gap between germline ends came to 9 bases. Germline values: CDR1 MGHDK, CDR2 SYGVNS. This CDR3 contains 12 residues. CDR3 DNA: TGTGCCAGCCGCAAGGGGCAAGAGACCCAGTACTTC. Translation: CASRKGQETQYF.

This clone was seen a handful of times. This sequence joins TRBV6-2 or TRBV6-3 and TRBJ1-1; TRBD1 agrees at 12 bases. Germline V gene data show CDR1 as MNHEY and CDR2 as SVGEGT. The V and J ends lost 2 bases and 6 bases, in that order; junction bases with no gene match: 19. CDR3 size: 20 residues. CDR3 protein: CASSYRTGGQGARDRSEAFF. CDR3 in DNA: TGTGCCAGCAGTTACAGAACCGGGGGACAGGGGGCGCGGGACCGCTCTGAAGCTTTCTTT.

The chain joins TRBV7-6 to TRBJ1-4; D is ambiguous. Germline CDR1 reads SGHVS; CDR2 reads FNYEAQ. The CDR3 length is 13 residues. Trimming cost V 3 bases and J 6 bases, with 8 bases left between them. CDR3 DNA: TGTGCCAGCAGCTTTGGGAGACATGAAAAACTGTTTTTT. Its protein product is CASSFGRHEKLFF.

V usage is TRBV5-6 and J usage is TRBJ1-1; 10 nucleotides match TRBD1. From germline, CDR1 is SGHDT and CDR2 YYEEEE. V gave up 4 bases and J gave up 5 bases; unmatched junction bases: 8. The CDR3 totals 15 residues. DNA for the CDR3: TGTGCCAGCAGCCCCCGGACAGGGGGAAAAACTGAAGCTTTCTTT. Amino acids: CASSPRTGGKTEAFF.

CDR3 loop: CASSSLGDEKLFF. CDR3 nucleotides: TGTGCCAGCAGCTCCCTCGGTGATGAAAAACTGTTTTTT. V gene TRBV7-6 combines with J gene TRBJ1-4; D call uncertain. CDR3 size: 13 residues. V was clipped by 4 bases and J by 6 bases, with 9 bases between them. The V gene's germline CDR1 is SGHVS and CDR2 FNYEAQ.

The chain combines TRBV7-9 with TRBJ2-7, with 8 bases fitting TRBD2. This CDR3 is built from 13 residues. CDR1 is SEHNR, CDR2 FQNEAQ, per germline (reference sequence). V was pared by 7 bases and J by 5 bases, with 7 bases of the junction left unmatched. The CDR3 nucleotides are TGTGCCAGCAATACGGGGGGGTTCGACGAGCAGTACTTC. It encodes CASNTGGFDEQYF.

This chain links TRBV7-8 with TRBJ2-4; D possibly corresponds to TRBD1 (5 bases). V lost 2 bases and J lost 3, with 8 bases in between. Germline V gives CDR1 SGHVS, CDR2 FQNEAQ. The CDR3 loop spans 14 amino acids. CDR3 amino acids: CASSLLGDKNIQYF. The CDR3 nucleotides are TGTGCCAGCAGCTTATTAGGGGACAAAAACATTCAGTACTTC.